The 9 T cell receptor beta chains below were found in one sample sequenced in a study of T cells in Graves' hyperthyroidism and ophthalmopathy. From RNA transcripts, TCR beta CDR3 regions were amplified. During a first-round RT-PCR of the TCR CDR3, the HTBI primer set was used. One entry per CDR3 protein results from TCRdb running MiXCR on the multiplex PCR reads. The sample holds about 560,000 distinct CDR3 sequences, about a sixth seen once. The sample taken for sequencing was blood. These receptors were obtained from a woman aged 18 to 35 with Graves' hyperthyroidism.

This clonotype came up many times. The chain carries TRBV28 and TRBJ1-5; TRBD1 matches 9 bases. Trimming cost V 6 bases and J 4 bases; bases outside gene matches: 7. CDR1 MDHEN and CDR2 SYDVKM come from the germline V gene. The CDR3 contains 15 residues. CDR3 DNA: TGTGCCAGCAGGAAACAGGGGGCTCGGAATCAGCCCCAGCATTTT. Translating gives CASRKQGARNQPQHF.

This clonotype appeared many times. A read error may be the cause here, since a much bigger clone is one base away. V usage is TRBV6-1 and J usage is TRBJ1-1, with a possible D match to TRBD1 (6 bases). The CDR3 consists of 13 residues. Per germline, CDR1 MNHNS and CDR2 SASEGT. With 6 bases removed from V and 0 bases from J, the gap between germline ends came to 8 bases. This chain's CDR3 is CASRRTVNTEAFF. The CDR3 nucleotides are TGTGCCAGCAGGAGGACAGTGAACACTGAAGCTTTCTTT.

In this sample, this clonotype turned up a few times. This chain joins TRBV9 and TRBJ2-7; D may be TRBD1 (6 bases). The germline CDR1 and CDR2 sequences are SGDLS and YYNGEE. The CDR3 runs to 14 residues. V lost 0 bases, J lost 5 bases, and 12 bases lay in between. In DNA form, the CDR3 reads TGTGCCAGCAGCGTAGACCCACAGGGTGACGAGCAGTACTTC. This gives the protein CASSVDPQGDEQYF. Filled out from reference TRBV9 and TRBJ2-7, the complete variable domain reads DSGVTQTPKHLITATGQRVTLRCSPRSGDLSVYWYQQSLDQGLQFLIQYYNGEERAKGNILERFSAQQFPDLHSELNLSSLELGDSALYFCASSVDPQGDEQYFGPGTRLTVT.

This clonotype has just a few counts. V usage is TRBV19 and J usage is TRBJ1-1, with D possibly matching TRBD1 (5 bases). With 1 base removed from V and 5 bases from J, the gap between germline ends came to 14 bases. Germline V gene data show CDR1 as LNHDA and CDR2 as SQIVND (reference sequence). This CDR3 has 15 residues. The CDR3 loop is CASSIAPGLRTEAFF. The CDR3 DNA reads TGTGCCAGTAGTATAGCCCCGGGGCTTAGGACTGAAGCTTTCTTT.

This clonotype showed up many times. The rearrangement uses TRBV2 and TRBJ1-5; D is perhaps TRBD1 (5 bases). This CDR3 comprises 16 residues. Germline CDR1 SNHLY, CDR2 FYNNEI. Trimming cost V 6 bases and J 2 bases, with 17 bases left between them. The CDR3 reads CASRSRPTGGNQPQHF. CDR3 coding DNA: TGTGCCAGCAGATCCCGGCCGACGGGGGGCAATCAGCCCCAGCATTTT.

In its sample, this clonotype was seen many times. This chain connects TRBV12-3 or TRBV12-4 to TRBJ2-5, with D unresolved. V was cut by 5 bases and J by 4 bases, with 11 bases left in between. CDR3 length: 13 residues. CDR3: CASSPGRRETQYF. CDR3 DNA: TGTGCCAGCAGTCCAGGACGCCGAGAGACCCAGTACTTC.

This chain uses TRBV6-1 with TRBJ2-6; 7 nucleotides line up with TRBD1. CDR1 and CDR2 (germline): MNHNS, SASEGT. V lost 6 bases to trimming and J lost 2 bases; unmatched junction nucleotides: 10. CDR3 length equals 17 residues. The CDR3 DNA follows: TGTGCCAGCAGGGACAGGCGGACCTTCCCTGGGGCCAACGTCCTGACTTTC. It is translated as CASRDRRTFPGANVLTF.

V is TRBV6-1 and J is TRBJ2-2, with 8 bases that match TRBD2. In germline, CDR1 is MNHNS, CDR2 SASEGT. The CDR3 is 16 residues long. After removal of 10 bases from V and 2 bases from J, the junction contained 12 bases not matched to a gene. The CDR3, as DNA: TGTGCCACCGAGGACAGCGGGGGCCCTAACACCGGGGAGCTGTTTTTT. Its protein product is CATEDSGGPNTGELFF.

In this sample, this clonotype turned up many times. This rearrangement joins TRBV29-1 to TRBJ2-7; TRBD2 agrees at 8 bases. CDR1 is SQVTM, CDR2 ANQGSEA, per germline. The length of the CDR3 is 15 residues. The trim removed 6 bases at V and 4 bases at J, leaving 14 bases unmatched. In DNA form, the CDR3 reads TGCAGCGTCCAGATGCCCGCGGGGACTAGATACGAGCAGTACTTC. Its protein is CSVQMPAGTRYEQYF.